This T cell receptor beta chain was sequenced for a study of identical twins. General observations from the study: Models predicted too little out-of-frame TCR alpha sharing in monozygotic twins.

In this sample, this clonotype turned up a few times. Its antigen is still unknown. One entry per CDR3 protein results from TCRdb running MiXCR on the 5' RACE reads. This repertoire shows more than 400,000 distinct CDR3 sequences, nearly 15% found once; its top ten account for less than 0.5%. The V gene lost 6 bases and the J gene lost 10 bases, with 13 bases spanning the gap. CDR3 length equals 13 residues. A further study also used this sample, focusing on yellow fever vaccine responses in identical twins.

Sequences were obtained from CD4+ T cells sorted from blood. This clonotype was obtained from a woman between 18 and 29 years old in good health. V usage is TRBV12-3 or TRBV12-4 and J usage is TRBJ1-6, with D perhaps matching TRBD1 (6 bases). The CDR3 reads CASRYRVPSPLHF. In DNA form, the CDR3 reads TGTGCCAGCAGGTACAGGGTCCCGTCACCCCTCCACTTT.